This T cell receptor (beta chain) was observed in a study of PD-1 blockade in classical Hodgkin lymphoma (dated by TCRdb to about 2020). About the study as a whole: Nivolumab dosing was 3 mg/kg intravenously every 2 weeks, continuing until either disease progression or unacceptable toxicity. A peripheral blood immune signature of response to PD-1 blockade in classical Hodgkin lymphoma was defined using TCR beta sequencing and CyTOF.

CDR1 and CDR2 are read off the germline V gene (reference sequence) as MNHNY and SVGAGI. The CDR3 starts with the cysteine, ends with the phenylalanine, and has 15 residues. Left in the record is the CDR3 DNA by itself, 45 bases read in frame from the first base. A distance of 20 bases separates the germline ends of V and J, which lose 6 bases and 6 bases respectively. As for this clone: This receptor's antigen is unknown. Within one base of it there is no much larger clone, and no base qualities were kept.

The meaning of the sample's time point label: cycle 1 day 1 (C1D1), immediately before nivolumab initiation. All trial patients had relapsed after autologous stem cell transplantation, with cohorts A, B and C differing in prior brentuximab vedotin exposure. The trial cohort was composed of roughly 60 patients with relapsed/refractory classical Hodgkin lymphoma, for whom complete response, partial response or progressive disease was recorded as best overall response. Trial patients were treated with single-agent nivolumab in the multi-cohort phase II CheckMate 205 trial. An independent review committee assessed best overall response by applying the 2007 International Working Group response criteria. Trial PBMCs were collected just before the start of nivolumab (C1D1) and during therapy at cycle 2 day 1 and cycle 4 day 1. Peripheral blood was collected in 8 mL Vacutainer Cell Preparation Tubes, from which PBMCs were isolated by centrifugation and then cryopreserved.

The Qiagen DNeasy kit was used to extract genomic DNA from unsorted PBMCs and from the negatively selected CD4+ and CD8+ fractions. Using primers that anneal to V and J segments, immunoSEQ multiplex PCR amplified the TCR beta CDR3 regions. Amplification bias was minimized using a synthetic immune receptor repertoire, and residual bias was removed computationally after sequencing. On the authors' methods: Custom Python scripts were used to quantify repertoire diversity as the Shannon entropy index. Unsorted, CD4+ and CD8+ repertoires were analyzed separately, except for combined analyses in which CD4+ and CD8+ sequences were merged in silico. Clonal expansion was defined as at least a 2-fold frequency increase after treatment relative to C1D1, with a pseudocount of 0.5 for undetected baseline clones. Clones with 0 or 1 copy at C1D1 were defined as singleton clones, while clones with 2 or more copies were defined as non-singleton clones. Clones expanded in unsorted samples were labelled as CD4+, CD8+ or unknown by matching protein sequences in sorted samples from the same patient. Wilcoxon tests were applied to paired samples to test diversity changes from C1D1 to C4D1. TCRdb took this table from immuneACCESS and kept in-frame rearrangements with V and J called. Such tables lack part of the clones; where checked against another copy, unresolved V genes explain under half of the gap, and the rest is unexplained. That table is the source of V, J and clone size, and D and trimming were worked out from the DNA. Within this sample are about 40,000 clones, with about 90% of them counted one time only. Approximately 10% of the sample is taken by the ten largest.

Summary of the overall study and its limitations: Trial patients with a complete response had baseline diversity similar to that of newly diagnosed patients, while partial responders and progressors had significantly lower diversity. Lower diversity was observed in patients in whom nivolumab was started less than 1 year after ASCT, and these patients were excluded from later analyses so that confounding by immune reconstitution would be avoided. Newly diagnosed patients were reported to have lower baseline TCR diversity than healthy donors, and relapsed/refractory patients were reported to have lower baseline TCR diversity still. Only a single clinical trial cohort was studied, and what caused the repertoire differences, possibly disease activity or prior therapy, remained undefined. CD4+ but not CD8+ TCR diversity rose significantly by C4D1 (p=0.0027 vs p=0.16), most apparent in complete responders (p=0.02).

The source material was peripheral blood mononuclear cells (PBMCs), sampled at baseline. The chain is encoded by TRBV6-6 joined to TRBJ1-1; there is no confident call for the D gene. This receptor was taken from a human donor with classical Hodgkin lymphoma. The CDR3 sequence is CASSFEHGSVPEAFF. The DNA sequence is as follows: TGTGCCAGCAGCTTCGAACACGGGAGTGTGCCTGAAGCTTTCTTT.